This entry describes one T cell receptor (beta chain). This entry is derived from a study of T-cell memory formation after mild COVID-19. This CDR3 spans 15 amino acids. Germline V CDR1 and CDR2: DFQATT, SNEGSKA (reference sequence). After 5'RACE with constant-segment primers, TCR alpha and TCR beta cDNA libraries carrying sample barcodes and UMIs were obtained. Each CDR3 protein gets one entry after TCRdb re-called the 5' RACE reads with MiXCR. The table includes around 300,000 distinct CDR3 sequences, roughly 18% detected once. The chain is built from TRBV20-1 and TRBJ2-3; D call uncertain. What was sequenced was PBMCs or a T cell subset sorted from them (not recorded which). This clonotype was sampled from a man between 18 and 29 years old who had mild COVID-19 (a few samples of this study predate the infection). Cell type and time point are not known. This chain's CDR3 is CSPGGGVWDTDTQYF. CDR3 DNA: TGCAGCCCGGGTGGTGGGGTGTGGGACACAGATACGCAGTATTTT.